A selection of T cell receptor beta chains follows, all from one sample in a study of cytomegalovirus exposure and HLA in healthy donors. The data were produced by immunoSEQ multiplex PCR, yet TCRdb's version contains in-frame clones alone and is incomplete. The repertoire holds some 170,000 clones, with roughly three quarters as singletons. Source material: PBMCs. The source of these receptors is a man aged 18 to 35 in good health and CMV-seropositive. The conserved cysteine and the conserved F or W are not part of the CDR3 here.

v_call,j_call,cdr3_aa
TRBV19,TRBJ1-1,ASDMNTEAF
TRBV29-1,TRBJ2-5,SVAISGNQETQY
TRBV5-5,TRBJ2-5,ASSLDSGRAETQY
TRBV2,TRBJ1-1,AILYRGLEAF
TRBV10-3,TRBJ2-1,AISEGQGGEQF
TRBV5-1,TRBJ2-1,ASSLGQGFYNEQF
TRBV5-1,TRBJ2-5,ASSLGAGALETQY
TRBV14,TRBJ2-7,ASSQGLAIKY
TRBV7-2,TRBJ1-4,ASSQDASRLF
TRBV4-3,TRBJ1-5,ASSHLGRRGRLSNQPQH
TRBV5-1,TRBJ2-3,ASSLGEPTDTQY
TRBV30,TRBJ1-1,AWSVQGHTEAF
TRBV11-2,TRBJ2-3,ASSFDSGGPNTQY
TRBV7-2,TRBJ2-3,ASSSQTGGHSTDTQY